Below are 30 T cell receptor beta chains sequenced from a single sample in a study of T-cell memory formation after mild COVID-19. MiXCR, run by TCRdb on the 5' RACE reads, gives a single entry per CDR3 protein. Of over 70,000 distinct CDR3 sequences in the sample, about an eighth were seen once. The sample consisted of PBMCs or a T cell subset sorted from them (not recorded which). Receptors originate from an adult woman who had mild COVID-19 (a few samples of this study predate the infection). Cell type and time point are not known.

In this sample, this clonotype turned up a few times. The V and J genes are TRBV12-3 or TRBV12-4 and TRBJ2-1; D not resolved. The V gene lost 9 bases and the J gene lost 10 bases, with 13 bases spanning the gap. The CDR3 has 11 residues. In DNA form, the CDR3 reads TGTGCCAGTTGGTCCGGGCGCGAGCAGTTCTTC. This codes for CASWSGREQFF.

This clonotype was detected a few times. The CDR3 nucleotides are TGCAGCGTGCCGGGGACTTGGGGGAATACGCAGTATTTT. Translating it yields CSVPGTWGNTQYF. The chain employs TRBV29-1 and TRBJ2-3; TRBD2 might be the D (6 bases). Germline V CDR1 and CDR2: SQVTM, ANQGSEA. CDR3 length equals 13 residues. V was cut by 6 bases and J by 7 bases, with 17 bases left in between.

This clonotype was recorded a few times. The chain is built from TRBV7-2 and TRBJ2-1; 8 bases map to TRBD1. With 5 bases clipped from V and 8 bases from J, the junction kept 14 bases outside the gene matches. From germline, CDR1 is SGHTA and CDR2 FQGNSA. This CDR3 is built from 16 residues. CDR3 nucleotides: TGTGCCAGCAGCATAACCGGGACAGGAGGGTTGGATGAGCAGTTCTTC. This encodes CASSITGTGGLDEQFF.

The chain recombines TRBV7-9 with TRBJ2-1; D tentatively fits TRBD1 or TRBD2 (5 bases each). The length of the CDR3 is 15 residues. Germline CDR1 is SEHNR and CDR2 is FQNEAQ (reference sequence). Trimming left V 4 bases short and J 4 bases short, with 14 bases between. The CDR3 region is CASSSSGTEYNEQFF. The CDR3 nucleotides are TGTGCCAGCAGCTCGTCCGGGACGGAGTACAATGAGCAGTTCTTC.

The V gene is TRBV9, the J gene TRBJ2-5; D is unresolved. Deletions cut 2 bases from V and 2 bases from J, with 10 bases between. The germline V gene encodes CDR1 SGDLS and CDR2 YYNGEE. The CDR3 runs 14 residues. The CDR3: CASSVGTTQETQYF. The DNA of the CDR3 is TGTGCCAGCAGCGTCGGCACCACACAAGAGACCCAGTACTTC.

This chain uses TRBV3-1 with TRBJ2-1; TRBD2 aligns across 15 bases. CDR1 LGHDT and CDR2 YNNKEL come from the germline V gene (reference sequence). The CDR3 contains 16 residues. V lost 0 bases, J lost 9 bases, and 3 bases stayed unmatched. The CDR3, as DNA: TGTGCCAGCAGCCAAGATGGACTAGCGGGAGGGCGTGAGCAGTTCTTC. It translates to CASSQDGLAGGREQFF.

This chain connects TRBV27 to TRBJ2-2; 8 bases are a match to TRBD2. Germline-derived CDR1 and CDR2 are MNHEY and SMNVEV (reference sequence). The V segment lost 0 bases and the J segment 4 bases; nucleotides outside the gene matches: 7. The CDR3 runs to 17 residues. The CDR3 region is CASSLSTGTSFTGELFF. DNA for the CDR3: TGTGCCAGCAGTTTATCAACCGGGACTAGTTTCACCGGGGAGCTGTTTTTT.

Here the CDR3 DNA reads TGTGCCAGCAGCCCACGGGAAGGAGACGAGGACCTTGACGAGCAGTACTTC. Its protein product is CASSPREGDEDLDEQYF. The rearrangement links TRBV7-9 to TRBJ2-7; a weak D match, TRBD2 (5 bases). The germline V and J ends were trimmed by 5 bases and 5 bases, with 25 bases remaining between them. Germline loops: CDR1 SEHNR, CDR2 FQNEAQ (reference sequence). There are 17 residues in the CDR3.

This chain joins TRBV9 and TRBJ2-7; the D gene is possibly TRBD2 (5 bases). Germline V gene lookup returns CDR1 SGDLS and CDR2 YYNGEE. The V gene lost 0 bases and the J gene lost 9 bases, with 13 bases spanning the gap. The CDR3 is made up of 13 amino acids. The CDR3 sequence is CASSVDGGSVQYF. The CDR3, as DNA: TGTGCCAGCAGCGTAGATGGAGGTTCCGTGCAGTACTTC.

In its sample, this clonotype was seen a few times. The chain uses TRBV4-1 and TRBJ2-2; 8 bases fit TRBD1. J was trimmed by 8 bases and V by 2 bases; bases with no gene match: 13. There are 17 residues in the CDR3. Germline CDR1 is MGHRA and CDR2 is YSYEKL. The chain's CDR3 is CASSQKPPGGLYGELFF. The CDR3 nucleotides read TGCGCCAGCAGCCAAAAACCCCCAGGGGGCTTGTATGGGGAGCTGTTTTTT.

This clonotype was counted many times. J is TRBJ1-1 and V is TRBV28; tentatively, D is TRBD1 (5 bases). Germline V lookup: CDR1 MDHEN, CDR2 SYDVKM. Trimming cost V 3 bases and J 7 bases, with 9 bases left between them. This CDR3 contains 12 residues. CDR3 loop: CASSFPRDEAFF. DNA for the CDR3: TGTGCCAGCAGTTTCCCCAGGGATGAAGCTTTCTTT. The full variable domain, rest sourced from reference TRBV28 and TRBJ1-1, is DVKVTQSSRYLVKRTGEKVFLECVQDMDHENMFWYRQDPGLGLRLIYFSYDVKMKEKGDIPEGYSVSREKKERFSLILESASTNQTSMYLCASSFPRDEAFFGQGTRLTVV.

In DNA, the CDR3 is TGTGCCAGCAGTTTATTCGCTAGCGGGTCCTACACCGGGGAGCTGTTTTTT. Residues: CASSLFASGSYTGELFF. This chain connects TRBV27 to TRBJ2-2, with 8 bases aligning to TRBD2. Germline V gene sequence: CDR1 MNHEY, CDR2 SMNVEV (reference sequence). The length of the CDR3 is 17 residues. V shed 1 base and J 3 bases; nucleotides not matched to a gene: 7.

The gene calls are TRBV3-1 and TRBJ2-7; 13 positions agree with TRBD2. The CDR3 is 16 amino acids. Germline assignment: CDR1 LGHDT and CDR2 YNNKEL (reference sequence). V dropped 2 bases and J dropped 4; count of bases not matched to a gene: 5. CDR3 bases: TGTGCCAGCAGCCAACCGGGACTAGCGGGGATGTACGAGCAGTACTTC. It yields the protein CASSQPGLAGMYEQYF.

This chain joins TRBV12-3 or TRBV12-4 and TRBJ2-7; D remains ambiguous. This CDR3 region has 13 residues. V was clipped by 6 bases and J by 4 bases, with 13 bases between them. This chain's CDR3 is CASRRTGSYEQYF. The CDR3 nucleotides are TGTGCCAGCAGGCGTACTGGTAGTTACGAGCAGTACTTC.

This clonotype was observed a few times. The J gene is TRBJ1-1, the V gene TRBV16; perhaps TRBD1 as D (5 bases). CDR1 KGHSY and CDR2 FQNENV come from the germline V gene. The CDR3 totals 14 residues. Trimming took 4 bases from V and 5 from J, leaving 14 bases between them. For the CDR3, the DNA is TGTGCCAGCAGCCTCGGGGCGGGAAGAACTGAAGCTTTCTTT. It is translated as CASSLGAGRTEAFF.

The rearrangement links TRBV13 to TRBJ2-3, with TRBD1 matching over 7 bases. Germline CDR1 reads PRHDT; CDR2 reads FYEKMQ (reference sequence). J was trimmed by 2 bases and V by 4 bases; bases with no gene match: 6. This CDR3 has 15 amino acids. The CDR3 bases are TGTGCCAGCAGCTCCAGGACAGGATCCACAGATACGCAGTATTTT. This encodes CASSSRTGSTDTQYF.

The CDR3 reads CASSEARGVRETQYF. DNA for the CDR3: TGTGCCAGCAGTGAAGCGCGGGGGGTGCGAGAGACCCAGTACTTC. The chain uses TRBV2 and TRBJ2-5; 8 bases are shared with TRBD2. Losses at the gene ends were 0 bases for V and 4 bases for J; bases not matched to a gene: 4. This CDR3 comprises 15 residues. Germline V gene lookup returns CDR1 SNHLY and CDR2 FYNNEI.

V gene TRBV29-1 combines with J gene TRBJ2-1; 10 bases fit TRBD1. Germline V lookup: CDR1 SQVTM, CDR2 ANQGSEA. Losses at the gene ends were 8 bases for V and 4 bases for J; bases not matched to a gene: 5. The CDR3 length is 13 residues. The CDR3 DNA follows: TGCAGCCTTAGGGACAGGGGTTACAATGAGCAGTTCTTC. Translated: CSLRDRGYNEQFF.

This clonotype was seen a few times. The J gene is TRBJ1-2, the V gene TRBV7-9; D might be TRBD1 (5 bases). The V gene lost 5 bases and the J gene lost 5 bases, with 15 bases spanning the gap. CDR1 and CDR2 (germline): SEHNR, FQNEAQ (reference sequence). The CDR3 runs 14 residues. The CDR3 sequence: CASSGVVGGYGYTF. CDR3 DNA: TGTGCCAGCAGCGGGGTGGTCGGGGGATATGGCTACACCTTC.

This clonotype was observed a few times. The CDR3 spells CASSVGTSVQETQYF. CDR3 DNA: TGTGCCAGCAGCGTAGGGACTAGCGTCCAAGAGACCCAGTACTTC. The chain employs TRBV9 and TRBJ2-5, with 9 bases lining up with TRBD2. This CDR3 region has 15 residues. Germline-derived CDR1 and CDR2 are SGDLS and YYNGEE. The junction had 1 base not matched to a gene; V was cut back by 0 bases and J by 1 base.

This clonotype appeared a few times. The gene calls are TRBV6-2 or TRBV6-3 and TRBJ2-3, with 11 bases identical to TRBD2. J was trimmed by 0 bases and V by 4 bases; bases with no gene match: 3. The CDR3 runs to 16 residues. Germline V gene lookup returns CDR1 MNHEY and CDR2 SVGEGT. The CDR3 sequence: CASSFRTSGSTDTQYF. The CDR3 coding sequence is TGTGCCAGCAGTTTTCGGACTAGCGGGAGCACAGATACGCAGTATTTT.

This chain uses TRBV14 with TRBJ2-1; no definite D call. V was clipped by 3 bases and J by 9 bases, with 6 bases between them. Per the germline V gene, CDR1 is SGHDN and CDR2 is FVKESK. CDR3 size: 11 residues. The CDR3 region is CASSQWIEQFF. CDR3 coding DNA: TGTGCCAGCAGCCAGTGGATTGAGCAGTTCTTC.

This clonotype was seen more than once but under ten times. This chain's CDR3 is CASKDSYNEQFF. CDR3 coding DNA: TGTGCCAGCAAGGACTCCTACAATGAGCAGTTCTTC. The chain employs TRBV2 and TRBJ2-1, with D uncertain. The CDR3 length is 12 residues. Germline-derived CDR1 and CDR2 are SNHLY and FYNNEI. V was cut by 7 bases and J by 0 bases, with 4 bases left in between. The complete variable domain, with remaining parts taken from reference TRBV2 and TRBJ2-1, reads EPEVTQTPSHQVTQMGQEVILRCVPISNHLYFYWYRQILGQKVEFLVSFYNNEISEKSEIFDDQFSVERPDGSNFTLKIRSTKLEDSAMYFCASKDSYNEQFFGPGTRLTVL.

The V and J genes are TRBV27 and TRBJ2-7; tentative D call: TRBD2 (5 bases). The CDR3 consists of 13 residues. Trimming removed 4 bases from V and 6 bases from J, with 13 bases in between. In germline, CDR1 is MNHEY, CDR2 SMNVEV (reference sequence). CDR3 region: CASSSGLHFEQYF. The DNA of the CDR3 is TGTGCCAGCAGTTCAGGACTGCACTTCGAGCAGTACTTC.

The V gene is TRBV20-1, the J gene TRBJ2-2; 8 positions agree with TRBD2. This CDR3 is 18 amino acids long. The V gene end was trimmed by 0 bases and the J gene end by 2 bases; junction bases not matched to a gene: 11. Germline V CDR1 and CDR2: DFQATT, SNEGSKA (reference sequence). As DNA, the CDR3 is TGCAGTGCTAGAGAGGGTATTGGTACTAGCGGCAACACCGGGGAGCTGTTTTTT. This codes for CSAREGIGTSGNTGELFF.

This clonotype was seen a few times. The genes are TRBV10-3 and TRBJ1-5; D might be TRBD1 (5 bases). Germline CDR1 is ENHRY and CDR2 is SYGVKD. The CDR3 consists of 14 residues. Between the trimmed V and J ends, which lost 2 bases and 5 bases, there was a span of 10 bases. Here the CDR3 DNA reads TGTGCCATCAGTGAGAGGGTGGGGGATCAGCCCCAGCATTTT. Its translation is CAISERVGDQPQHF.

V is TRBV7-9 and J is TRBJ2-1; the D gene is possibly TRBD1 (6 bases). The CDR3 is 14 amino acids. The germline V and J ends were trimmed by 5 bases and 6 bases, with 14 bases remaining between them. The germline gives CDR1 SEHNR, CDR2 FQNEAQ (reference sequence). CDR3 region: CASSPLDSANEQFF. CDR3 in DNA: TGTGCCAGCAGCCCGCTGGACAGTGCCAATGAGCAGTTCTTC.

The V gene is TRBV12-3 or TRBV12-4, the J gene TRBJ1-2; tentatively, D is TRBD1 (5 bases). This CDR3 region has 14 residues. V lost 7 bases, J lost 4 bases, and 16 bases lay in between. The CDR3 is CASNPGLLGYGYTF. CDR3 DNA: TGTGCCAGCAATCCGGGACTTTTGGGCTATGGCTACACCTTC.

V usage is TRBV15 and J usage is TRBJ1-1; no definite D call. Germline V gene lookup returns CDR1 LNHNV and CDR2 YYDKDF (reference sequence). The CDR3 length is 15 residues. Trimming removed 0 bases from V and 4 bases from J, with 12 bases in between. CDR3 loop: CATSRDLTRGTEAFF. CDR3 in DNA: TGTGCCACCAGCAGAGACCTCACACGGGGCACTGAAGCTTTCTTT.

Written as DNA, the CDR3 is TGCGCCAGCAGCCCCCGGGCAGCCGGGGGTGAAAAACTGTTTTTT. Amino acids: CASSPRAAGGEKLFF. The V gene is TRBV4-3, the J gene TRBJ1-4; D is perhaps TRBD1 (5 bases). The CDR3 is 15 amino acids. Germline V gene lookup returns CDR1 LGHNA and CDR2 YSLEER. V was cut by 4 bases and J by 7 bases, with 16 bases left in between.